These T cell receptor beta chains were read from a single sample in a study of cytomegalovirus exposure and HLA in healthy donors. Sequencing was performed with immunoSEQ multiplex PCR; in TCRdb, only in-frame clones are kept and a portion is missing. Among around 200,000 clones listed, roughly four fifths were seen once. The sequencing input was PBMCs. These receptor sequences come from a girl aged 2-10 years in good health and CMV-seronegative. CDR3s include the opening cysteine and the closing phenylalanine or tryptophan. A D gene is named only where the DNA matches it firmly. The listing skips clone size in some rows; elsewhere it reads once, few, many or a size class.

v_gene	len	abundance	d_gene	j_gene	CDR3aa
TRBV5-6	12	.	.	TRBJ2-2	CASSLLTGELFF
TRBV27	11	few	.	TRBJ2-3	CASIGADTQYF
TRBV7-2	16	.	TRBD2	TRBJ2-1	CASSLTRLAGLNEQFF
TRBV7-2	14	once	TRBD2	TRBJ2-7	CASSTGPSGYEQYF
TRBV5-1	14	.	.	TRBJ2-7	CASSSGDILYEQYF
TRBV7-9	15	.	.	TRBJ2-7	CASSLYSGLTYEQYF
TRBV5-6	15	.	.	TRBJ1-6	CASSLYREVDSPLHF
TRBV19	15	.	TRBD1	TRBJ2-1	CASNERQGAVNEQFF
TRBV19	19	few	TRBD1	TRBJ1-1	CASSISTVTRGLMNTEAFF
TRBV5-4	15	.	TRBD2	TRBJ2-1	CASRESGGAFDEQFF
TRBV4-1	15	.	.	TRBJ2-1	CASSQATSIGNEQFF
TRBV6-1	15	.	.	TRBJ1-2	CASSDKGDGNYGYTF
TRBV25-1	16	.	.	TRBJ1-3	CASSPLTGVSGNTIYF
TRBV5-6	19	.	.	TRBJ1-2	CASSLDIIRGRRSNYGYTF